The rows below give T cell receptor beta chains drawn from one sample of a study of beta chain features in type 1 diabetes. Here immunoSEQ multiplex PCR was the method, and the copy in TCRdb shows in-frame clones only, minus some. The profile covers about 340,000 clones, with about 13% appearing a single time and around 0.016% taken by the ten largest. The material sequenced was naive CD4+ T cells from blood. The receptors were sampled from a woman younger than 35 with type 1 diabetes. Each CDR3 is given with its conserved first and last residue. Fields, in order: V gene, clone size, J gene, D gene, CDR3 DNA, CDR3 protein. D genes are given only for firm matches. Not every row has a clone size; where given, it reads once, few, many or a size class.

>TRBV4-1|.|TRBJ2-6|TRBD1
TGCGCCAGCAGCCAGTTCCCCCGGGACAGGGGGCTTTTTGGGGCCAACGTCCTGACTTTC
CASSQFPRDRGLFGANVLTF
>TRBV27|.|TRBJ2-7|.
TGTGCCAGCAGTTTAGGAAAGCTGAGCGGGCACTACGAGCAGTACTTC
CASSLGKLSGHYEQYF
>TRBV4-1|few|TRBJ2-2|.
TGCGCCAGCAGGGGGCTAGGCTGGGGCACCGGGGAGCTGTTTTTT
CASRGLGWGTGELFF
>TRBV30|few|TRBJ1-5|.
TGTGCCTGGTGTATGGCCAGCAATCAGCCCCAGCATTTT
CAWCMASNQPQHF
>TRBV28|few|TRBJ2-1|TRBD1
TGTGCCAGCATCTATGAGACAGGGAAGGTTACCACCCGACGGCGAGAGCAGTTCTTC
CASIYETGKVTTRRREQFF
>TRBV2|few|TRBJ2-7|.
TGTGCCAGCAGTGTATTAGCGGTAAGCTCCTACGAGCAGTACTTC
CASSVLAVSSYEQYF
>TRBV9|.|TRBJ2-2|.
TGTGCCAGCAGCGTAGAACCACAGCACACCGGGGAGCTGTTTTTT
CASSVEPQHTGELFF
>TRBV9|.|TRBJ2-5|.
TGTGCCAGCAGCGTAGTTGGCGGACAAGAGACCCAGTACTTC
CASSVVGGQETQYF
>TRBV28|.|TRBJ2-1|TRBD1
TGTGCCAGTCGACGTCCCACAGGGGGCAGACACAATGAGCAGTTCTTC
CASRRPTGGRHNEQFF
>TRBV2|.|TRBJ1-1|TRBD1
TGTGCCAGCCAGACAGGGCAGTGGGTTCCTTTCTTT
CASQTGQWVPFF
>TRBV6-5|few|TRBJ2-1|TRBD1
TGTGCCAGCAGTTACGCAGTCGAGACAGGGACGTTCTTC
CASSYAVETGTFF
>TRBV7-2|.|TRBJ2-2|.
TGTGCCAGCAGACAGAACACCGGGGAGCTGTTTTTT
CASRQNTGELFF
>TRBV18|.|TRBJ2-7|TRBD1
TGTGCCAGCTCACCGCGCGGACAGGGCGACTCCTACGAGCAGTACTTC
CASSPRGQGDSYEQYF